This passage covers 14 T cell receptor beta chains from one sample sequenced in a study of blood T cell repertoires in COVID-19. Clones were read by immunoSEQ multiplex PCR, and TCRdb kept only the in-frame ones, dropping some. The repertoire holds some 45,000 clones, approximately 88% seen once, with roughly 15% in the top ten. Sequenced: peripheral blood. These receptor sequences come from a man in his 60s with active COVID-19.

The CDR3 region is CASSLGGLAGDTQYF. The CDR3 bases are TGTGCCAGCAGCTTAGGGGGACTAGCTGGGGATACGCAGTATTTT. The chain couples TRBV7-2 to TRBJ2-3; 9 bases match TRBD2. The CDR3 has 15 residues. V trimming: 1 base; J trimming: 6 bases; junction bases outside the gene matches: 5. CDR1 and CDR2 (germline): SGHTA, FQGNSA. Combining the CDR3 with reference TRBV7-2 and TRBJ2-3 gives the whole variable domain GAGVSQSPSNKVTEKGKDVELRCDPISGHTALYWYRQSLGQGLEFLIYFQGNSAPDKSGLPSDRFSAERTGGSVSTLTIQRTQQEDSAVYLCASSLGGLAGDTQYFGPGTRLTVL.

The chain joins TRBV6-5 to TRBJ1-3, with 7 bases that match TRBD1. V lost 6 bases and J lost 2; bases outside the gene matches: 4. Germline CDR1 MNHEY, CDR2 SVGAGI. This CDR3 spans 14 amino acids. The CDR3 protein is CASRQTGAGNTIYF. The DNA for the CDR3 is TGTGCCAGCAGACAAACAGGGGCTGGAAACACCATATATTTT.

This chain joins TRBV18 and TRBJ1-2; D unresolved. CDR3 length: 13 residues. CDR1 KGHSH and CDR2 LQKENI come from the germline V gene. Trimming cost V 2 bases and J 6 bases, with 10 bases left between them. In DNA form, the CDR3 reads TGTGCCAGCTCACCAACTAGCCAGAATGGCTACACCTTC. Its protein product is CASSPTSQNGYTF.

This chain joins TRBV4-1 and TRBJ1-2; 10 nucleotides line up with TRBD1. There are 15 residues in the CDR3. V shed 5 bases, J shed 5 bases, and the junction held 8 bases outside the gene matches. Germline V CDR1 and CDR2: MGHRA, YSYEKL. The CDR3 here is CASSSRQGAEYGYTF. CDR3 DNA: TGCGCCAGCAGCTCCCGACAGGGGGCGGAATATGGCTACACCTTC.

The chain has TRBV19 and TRBJ2-1; TRBD1 is a possible D gene (5 bases). CDR1 LNHDA and CDR2 SQIVND come from the germline V gene (reference sequence). This CDR3 spans 13 amino acids. Trimming left V 7 bases short and J 9 bases short, with 16 bases between. The CDR3 loop is CASTIQGVGEQFF. As DNA, the CDR3 is TGTGCCAGTACCATCCAAGGGGTAGGTGAGCAGTTCTTC.

CDR3 loop: CASSLARGRGYGYTF. The CDR3 DNA reads as TGTGCCAGCAGCTTAGCCAGGGGGCGAGGCTATGGCTACACCTTC. The chain links TRBV7-9 to TRBJ1-2; 8 bases align to TRBD1. Per germline, CDR1 SEHNR and CDR2 FQNEAQ (reference sequence). V shed 0 bases, J shed 4 bases, and the junction held 4 bases outside the gene matches. The length of the CDR3 is 15 residues.

The CDR3, as DNA: TGTGCCAGCAGCTTGACGGGAACCTATAGCACAGATACGCAGTATTTT. Encoded protein: CASSLTGTYSTDTQYF. The rearrangement uses TRBV7-2 and TRBJ2-3, with D possibly matching TRBD2 (5 bases). This CDR3 is built from 16 residues. Germline V gives CDR1 SGHTA, CDR2 FQGNSA. V lost 3 bases to trimming and J lost 0 bases, with 13 bases between them.

The V and J genes are TRBV1 and TRBJ1-1; whether TRBD1, the table's D call, matches the DNA was not checked. TRBV1 is a pseudogene. The length of the CDR3 is 13 residues. DNA for the CDR3: TGCACCAGCAGCCAAGATCAGGGCGTGGGAGCTTTCTTT. It encodes CTSSQDQGVGAFF.

This chain links TRBV18 with TRBJ2-7; D remains unclear. Deletions cut 3 bases from V and 0 bases from J, with 6 bases between. In germline, CDR1 is KGHSH, CDR2 LQKENI. CDR3 length: 13 amino acids. CDR3 nucleotides: TGTGCCAGCTCACCGTTGAGCTCCTACGAGCAGTACTTC. Its translation is CASSPLSSYEQYF.

V and J are TRBV6-5 and TRBJ1-1; the match to TRBD1 covers 8 bases. Germline assignment: CDR1 MNHEY and CDR2 SVGAGI. CDR3 length equals 15 residues. The V gene end was trimmed by 6 bases and the J gene end by 5 bases; junction bases not matched to a gene: 11. The CDR3 spells CASRDDRGSGTEAFF. The CDR3 DNA reads TGTGCCAGCAGAGACGACAGGGGCTCAGGGACTGAAGCTTTCTTT.

The V and J genes are TRBV5-3 and TRBJ2-3, with D hard to call. TRBV5-3 is assigned to the ORF class and has an uncertain function. CDR3 length: 12 amino acids. V was clipped by 2 bases and J by 5 bases, with 6 bases between them. CDR3 DNA sequence: TGTGCCAGAAGCTTCCCGAGAGATACGCAGTATTTT. Residues: CARSFPRDTQYF.

The chain combines TRBV7-9 with TRBJ2-5, with 8 bases that match TRBD2. V lost 7 bases and J lost 3; bases outside the gene matches: 19. CDR1 and CDR2 (germline): SEHNR, FQNEAQ (reference sequence). The CDR3 is made up of 18 amino acids. CDR3 coding DNA: TGTGCCAGCAACTCTGGGGTAGCGGGAACGGGGCCAGAAGAGACCCAGTACTTC. Encoded protein: CASNSGVAGTGPEETQYF.

On this clone itself: In the same sample, other DNA sequences code for this CDR3. The V call is TRBV4-3, the J call TRBJ2-7, with 7 bases aligning to TRBD1. This CDR3 spans 16 amino acids. Germline V gene data show CDR1 as LGHNA and CDR2 as YSLEER. Unmatched junction bases numbered 6, after V lost 0 bases and J lost 1 base. The CDR3 coding sequence is TGCGCCAGCAGCCAAGATCATAGGGGGCGGTCCTACGAGCAGTACTTC. Encoded protein: CASSQDHRGRSYEQYF.

The chain carries TRBV11-1 and TRBJ2-1, with TRBD2 identical over 9 bases. Per germline, CDR1 SGHAT and CDR2 FQDESV (reference sequence). CDR3 length equals 16 residues. V was pared by 0 bases and J by 11 bases, with 11 bases of the junction left unmatched. The CDR3 DNA sequence: TGTGCCAGCAGCTTAGCCCTGGCTAGCGGGAAAACTCAGCAGTTCTTC. It translates to CASSLALASGKTQQFF. Supplemented by reference TRBV11-1 and TRBJ2-1, the full variable domain reads EAEVAQSPRYKITEKSQAVAFWCDPISGHATLYWYRQILGQGPELLVQFQDESVVDDSQLPKDRFSAERLKGVDSTLKIQPAELGDSAMYLCASSLALASGKTQQFFGPGTRLTVL.